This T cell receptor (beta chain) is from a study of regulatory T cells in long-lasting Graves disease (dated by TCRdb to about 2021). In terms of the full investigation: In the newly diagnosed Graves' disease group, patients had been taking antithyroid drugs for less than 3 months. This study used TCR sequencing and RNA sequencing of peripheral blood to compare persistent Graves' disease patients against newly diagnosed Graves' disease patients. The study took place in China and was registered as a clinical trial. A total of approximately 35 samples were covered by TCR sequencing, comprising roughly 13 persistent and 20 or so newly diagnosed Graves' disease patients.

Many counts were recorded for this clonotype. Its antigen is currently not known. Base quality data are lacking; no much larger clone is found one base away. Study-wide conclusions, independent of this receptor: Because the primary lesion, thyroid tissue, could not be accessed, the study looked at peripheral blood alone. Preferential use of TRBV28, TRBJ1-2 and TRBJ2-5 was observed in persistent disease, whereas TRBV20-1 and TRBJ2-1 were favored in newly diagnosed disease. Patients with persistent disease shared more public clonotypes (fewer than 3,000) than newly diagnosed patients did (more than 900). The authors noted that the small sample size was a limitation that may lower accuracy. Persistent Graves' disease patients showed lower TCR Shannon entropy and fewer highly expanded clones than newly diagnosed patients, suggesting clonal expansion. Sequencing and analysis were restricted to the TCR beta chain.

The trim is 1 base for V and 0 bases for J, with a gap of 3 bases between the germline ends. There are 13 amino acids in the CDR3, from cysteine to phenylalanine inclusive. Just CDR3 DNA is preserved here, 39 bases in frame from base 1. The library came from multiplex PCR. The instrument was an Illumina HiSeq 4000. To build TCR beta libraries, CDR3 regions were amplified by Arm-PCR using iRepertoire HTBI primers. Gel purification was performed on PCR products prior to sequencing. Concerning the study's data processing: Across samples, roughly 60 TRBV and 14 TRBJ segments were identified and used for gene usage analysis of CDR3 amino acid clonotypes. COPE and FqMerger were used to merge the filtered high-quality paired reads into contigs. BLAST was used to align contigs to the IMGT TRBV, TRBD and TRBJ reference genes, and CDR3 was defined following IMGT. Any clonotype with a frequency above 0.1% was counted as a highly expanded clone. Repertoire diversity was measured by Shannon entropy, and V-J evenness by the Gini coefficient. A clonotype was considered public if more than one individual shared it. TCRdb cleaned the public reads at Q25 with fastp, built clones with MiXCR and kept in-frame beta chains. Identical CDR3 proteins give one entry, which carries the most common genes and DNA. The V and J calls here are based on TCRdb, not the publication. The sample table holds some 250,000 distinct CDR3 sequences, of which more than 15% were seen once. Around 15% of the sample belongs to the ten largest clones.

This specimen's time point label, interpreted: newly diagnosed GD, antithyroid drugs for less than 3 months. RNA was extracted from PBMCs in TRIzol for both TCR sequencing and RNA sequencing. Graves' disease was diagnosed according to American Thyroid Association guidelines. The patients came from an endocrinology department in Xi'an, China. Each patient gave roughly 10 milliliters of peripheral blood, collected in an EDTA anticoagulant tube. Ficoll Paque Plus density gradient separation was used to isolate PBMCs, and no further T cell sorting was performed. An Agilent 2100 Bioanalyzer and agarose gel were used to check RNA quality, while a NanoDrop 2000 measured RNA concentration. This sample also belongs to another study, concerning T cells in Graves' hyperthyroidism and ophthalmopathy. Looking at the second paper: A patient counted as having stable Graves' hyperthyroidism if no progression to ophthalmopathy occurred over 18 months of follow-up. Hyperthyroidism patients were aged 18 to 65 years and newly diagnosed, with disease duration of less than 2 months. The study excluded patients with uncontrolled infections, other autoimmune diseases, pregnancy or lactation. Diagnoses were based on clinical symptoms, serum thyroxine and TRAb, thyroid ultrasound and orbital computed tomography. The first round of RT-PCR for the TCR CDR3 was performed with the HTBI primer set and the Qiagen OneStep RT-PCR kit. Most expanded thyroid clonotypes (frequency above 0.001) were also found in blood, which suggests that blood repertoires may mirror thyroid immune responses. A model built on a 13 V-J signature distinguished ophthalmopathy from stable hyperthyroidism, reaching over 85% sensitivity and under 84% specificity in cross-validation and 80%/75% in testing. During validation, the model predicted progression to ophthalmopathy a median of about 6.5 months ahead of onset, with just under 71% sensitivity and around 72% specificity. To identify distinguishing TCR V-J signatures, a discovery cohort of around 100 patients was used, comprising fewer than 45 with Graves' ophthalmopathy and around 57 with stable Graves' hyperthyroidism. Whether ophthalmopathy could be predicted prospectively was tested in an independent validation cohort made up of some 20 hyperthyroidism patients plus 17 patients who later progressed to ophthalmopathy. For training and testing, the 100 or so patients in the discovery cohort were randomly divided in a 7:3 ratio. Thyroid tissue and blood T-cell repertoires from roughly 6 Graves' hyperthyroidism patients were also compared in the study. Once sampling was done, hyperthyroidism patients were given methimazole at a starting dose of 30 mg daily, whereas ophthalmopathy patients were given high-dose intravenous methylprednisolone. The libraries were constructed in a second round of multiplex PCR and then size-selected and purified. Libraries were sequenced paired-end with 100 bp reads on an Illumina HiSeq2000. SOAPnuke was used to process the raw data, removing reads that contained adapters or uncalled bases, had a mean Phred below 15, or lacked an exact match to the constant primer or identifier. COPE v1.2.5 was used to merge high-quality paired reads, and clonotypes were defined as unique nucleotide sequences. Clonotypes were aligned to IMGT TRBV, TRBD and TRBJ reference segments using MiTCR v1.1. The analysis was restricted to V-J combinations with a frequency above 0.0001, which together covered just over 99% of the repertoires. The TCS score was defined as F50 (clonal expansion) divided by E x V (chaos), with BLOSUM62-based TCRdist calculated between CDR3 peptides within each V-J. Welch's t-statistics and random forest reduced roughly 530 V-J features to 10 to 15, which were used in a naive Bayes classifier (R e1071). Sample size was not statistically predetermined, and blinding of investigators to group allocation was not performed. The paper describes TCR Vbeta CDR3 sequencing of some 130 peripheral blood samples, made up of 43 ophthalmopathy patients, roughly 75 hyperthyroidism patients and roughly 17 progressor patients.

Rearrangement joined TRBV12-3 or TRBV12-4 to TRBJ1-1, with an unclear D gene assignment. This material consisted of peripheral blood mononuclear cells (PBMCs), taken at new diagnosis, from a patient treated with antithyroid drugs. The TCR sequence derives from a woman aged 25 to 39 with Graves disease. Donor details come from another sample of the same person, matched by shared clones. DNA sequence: TGTGCCAGCAGTTTAGTTGTGAACACTGAAGCTTTCTTT. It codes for CASSLVVNTEAFF.